What follows are 2 T cell receptor beta chains derived from one specimen sequenced in a study of shared clonotypes between healthy human individuals. Measured with immunoSEQ multiplex PCR; TCRdb has only the in-frame clones, and not every one. Among about 450,000 clones listed, 75% to 85% were seen once. The sequenced sample consisted of PBMCs. The receptors were gathered from a woman between 40 and 50 years old in good health. Some clones in this sample may be carry-over from other donors' samples.

This chain links TRBV4-3 with TRBJ2-3, with 8 bases fitting TRBD2. Germline V gives CDR1 LGHNA, CDR2 YSLEER. The CDR3 totals 17 residues. J was trimmed by 8 bases and V by 3 bases; bases with no gene match: 16. CDR3 sequence reads: CASSQSATGTRHTTQYF. CDR3 coding DNA: TGCGCCAGCAGCCAGTCGGCCACCGGGACTAGGCATACTACGCAGTATTTT.

This clone was counted at least ten times. V is TRBV6-6 and J is TRBJ2-1; 7 nucleotides line up with TRBD2. V dropped 0 bases and J dropped 3; count of bases not matched to a gene: 2. Germline values: CDR1 MNHNY, CDR2 SVGAGI (reference sequence). This CDR3 comprises 15 residues. The DNA of the CDR3 is TGTGCCAGCAGTTACTCTGGCGGGGGCTACAATGAGCAGTTCTTC. It codes for CASSYSGGGYNEQFF.